A selection of T cell receptor beta chains follows, all from one sample in a study of blood T cell repertoires in COVID-19. Data came from immunoSEQ multiplex PCR; TCRdb stores just in-frame clones and leaves some out. The sample records around 340,000 clones, more than 70% being singletons. The sequencing sample was made of peripheral blood. These receptors were obtained from a man aged 25 to 40 with active or convalescent COVID-19. Both conserved end residues are part of each CDR3. Fields, in order: CDR3 protein, CDR3 DNA, clone size, V gene, D gene, CDR3 length, J gene. D genes are given only for firm matches. Size tells how often a clone was seen (once, few, many) or the class of an expanded clone, and some rows leave it out.

CDR3 protein: CATSRTSDRVQPQHF
CDR3 DNA: TGTGCCACCAGCAGAACCTCCGACAGGGTTCAGCCCCAGCATTTT
clone size: few
V gene: TRBV15
D gene: TRBD1
CDR3 length: 15
J gene: TRBJ1-5

CDR3 protein: CASSYVQLVEAFF
CDR3 DNA: TGTGCCAGCAGTTACGTCCAACTCGTTGAAGCTTTCTTT
clone size: NA
V gene: TRBV6-2/TRBV6-3
D gene: NA
CDR3 length: 13
J gene: TRBJ1-1

CDR3 protein: CASSSGSLYEQYF
CDR3 DNA: TGTGCCAGCAGTTCCGGGTCCCTCTACGAGCAGTACTTC
clone size: NA
V gene: TRBV12-3/TRBV12-4
D gene: NA
CDR3 length: 13
J gene: TRBJ2-7

CDR3 protein: CASSIGLAGGINEQFF
CDR3 DNA: TGTGCCAGTAGCATAGGCCTAGCGGGAGGGATCAATGAGCAGTTCTTC
clone size: NA
V gene: TRBV19
D gene: TRBD2
CDR3 length: 16
J gene: TRBJ2-1

CDR3 protein: CASSLSVREEQYF
CDR3 DNA: TGTGCCAGCAGCTTATCAGTACGGGAGGAGCAGTACTTC
clone size: NA
V gene: TRBV7-2
D gene: NA
CDR3 length: 13
J gene: TRBJ2-7

CDR3 protein: CASSPLTGLQETQYF
CDR3 DNA: TGTGCCAGCAGCCCGCTCACAGGGCTACAAGAGACCCAGTACTTC
clone size: NA
V gene: TRBV7-2
D gene: NA
CDR3 length: 15
J gene: TRBJ2-5

CDR3 protein: CASSLTGGAQPQHF
CDR3 DNA: TGTGCCAGCAGCCTAACAGGGGGCGCCCAGCCCCAGCATTTT
clone size: NA
V gene: TRBV5-5
D gene: TRBD1
CDR3 length: 14
J gene: TRBJ1-5

CDR3 protein: CASSQDAGDLGYGYTF
CDR3 DNA: TGCGCCAGCAGCCAAGATGCCGGGGATCTTGGCTATGGCTACACCTTC
clone size: NA
V gene: TRBV4-3
D gene: NA
CDR3 length: 16
J gene: TRBJ1-2

CDR3 protein: CSVDGGGNTIYF
CDR3 DNA: TGCAGCGTTGACGGGGGGGGAAACACCATATATTTT
clone size: NA
V gene: TRBV29-1
D gene: NA
CDR3 length: 12
J gene: TRBJ1-3

CDR3 protein: CSPPKGTPKPMEETQYF
CDR3 DNA: TGCAGCCCCCCTAAAGGGACTCCGAAACCCATGGAAGAGACCCAGTACTTC
clone size: NA
V gene: TRBV29-1
D gene: NA
CDR3 length: 17
J gene: TRBJ2-5

CDR3 protein: CASSQAEETQYF
CDR3 DNA: TGTGCCAGCAGCCAAGCAGAAGAGACCCAGTACTTC
clone size: NA
V gene: TRBV3-1/TRBV3-2
D gene: NA
CDR3 length: 12
J gene: TRBJ2-5

CDR3 protein: CASSPGGVTGYTF
CDR3 DNA: TGTGCCAGCAGCCCGGGAGGGGTGACTGGCTACACCTTC
clone size: NA
V gene: TRBV7-2
D gene: NA
CDR3 length: 13
J gene: TRBJ1-2

CDR3 protein: CASSLLAGGEETQYF
CDR3 DNA: TGCGCCAGCAGCTTGCTAGCGGGGGGAGAAGAGACCCAGTACTTC
clone size: NA
V gene: TRBV5-1
D gene: TRBD2
CDR3 length: 15
J gene: TRBJ2-5

CDR3 protein: CASSPLGSYEQYF
CDR3 DNA: TGTGCCAGCAGCCCGCTAGGTTCCTACGAGCAGTACTTC
clone size: NA
V gene: TRBV3-1/TRBV3-2
D gene: NA
CDR3 length: 13
J gene: TRBJ2-7

CDR3 protein: CATSGEMNTEAFF
CDR3 DNA: TGTGCCACCAGTGGGGAGATGAACACTGAAGCTTTCTTT
clone size: NA
V gene: TRBV19
D gene: NA
CDR3 length: 13
J gene: TRBJ1-1

CDR3 protein: CASSQRTGPYEQYF
CDR3 DNA: TGCGCCAGCAGCCAGAGGACAGGCCCCTACGAGCAGTACTTC
clone size: few
V gene: TRBV4-1
D gene: TRBD1
CDR3 length: 14
J gene: TRBJ2-7

CDR3 protein: CASSPRWLAGAQETQYF
CDR3 DNA: TGTGCCAGCAGCCCCCGCTGGTTAGCGGGAGCGCAAGAGACCCAGTACTTC
clone size: NA
V gene: TRBV9
D gene: TRBD2
CDR3 length: 17
J gene: TRBJ2-5

CDR3 protein: CASSTGTGGGLGYGYTF
CDR3 DNA: TGTGCCAGCAGCACTGGGACAGGGGGCGGGTTAGGCTATGGCTACACCTTC
clone size: few
V gene: TRBV5-4
D gene: TRBD1
CDR3 length: 17
J gene: TRBJ1-2